Shown below are 15 T cell receptor beta chains from a single sample sequenced in a study of technical replicates of blood from a handful of donors. Assay: immunoSEQ multiplex PCR; the TCRdb copy retains only in-frame clones and omits some. The sample gives about 76,000 clones, approximately 94% of which show up once; 0.3% to 0.5% is in the top ten. The sequenced material came from T cells isolated from PBMCs. The source of these receptors is a human donor in good health.

This chain uses TRBV4-3 with TRBJ1-2, with D unresolved. This CDR3 comprises 14 residues. Germline V gene data show CDR1 as LGHNA and CDR2 as YSLEER. V lost 1 base to trimming and J lost 8 bases, with 14 bases between them. The CDR3 sequence is CASSQGFAVEGYTF. The CDR3 DNA is TGCGCCAGCAGCCAAGGGTTCGCGGTAGAAGGCTACACCTTC.

This chain joins TRBV7-9 and TRBJ2-2; 8 positions agree with TRBD2. This CDR3 is 18 amino acids long. CDR1 is SEHNR and CDR2 is FQNEAQ in the germline V gene (reference sequence). The ends lost 6 bases at V and 7 bases at J; junction bases unmatched: 19. The CDR3 loop is CASRRLGGKAGESGELFF. The CDR3 coding sequence is TGTGCCAGCAGACGTCTAGGGGGGAAAGCGGGAGAAAGCGGGGAGCTGTTTTTT.

V is TRBV7-6 and J is TRBJ2-7, with TRBD2 matching over 8 bases. The junction had 3 bases not matched to a gene; V was cut back by 1 base and J by 7 bases. The CDR3 runs 13 residues. Germline V gives CDR1 SGHVS, CDR2 FNYEAQ. The CDR3 DNA follows: TGTGCCAGCAGCTTAGGACCGGGAGGGGAGCAGTACTTC. Its protein is CASSLGPGGEQYF.

As concerns this clone: Distinct nucleotide sequences in the sample also encode this CDR3. The V call is TRBV7-9, the J call TRBJ1-1; no clear D gene. The CDR3 contains 12 residues. The germline CDR1 and CDR2 sequences are SEHNR and FQNEAQ (reference sequence). V shed 3 bases and J shed 1 base, with 3 bases lying between them. The CDR3 bases are TGTGCCAGCAGCTTTAAGAACACTGAAGCTTTCTTT. Its translation: CASSFKNTEAFF.

The rearrangement links TRBV27 to TRBJ2-7, with 9 bases matching TRBD2. The germline V gene encodes CDR1 MNHEY and CDR2 SMNVEV (reference sequence). Unmatched junction bases numbered 0, after V lost 2 bases and J lost 4 bases. The CDR3 consists of 13 residues. The CDR3 sequence: CASSLAGGYEQYF. The CDR3 nucleotides are TGTGCCAGCAGTTTAGCGGGAGGGTACGAGCAGTACTTC.

The chain carries TRBV5-1 and TRBJ1-4; 9 positions agree with TRBD1. This CDR3 contains 15 residues. Germline V gives CDR1 SGHRS, CDR2 YFSETQ. J was trimmed by 5 bases and V by 3 bases; bases with no gene match: 5. CDR3 in DNA: TGCGCCAGCAGCTCCTGGACAGGGGAAAATGAAAAACTGTTTTTT. The encoded protein is CASSSWTGENEKLFF.

The chain employs TRBV4-1 and TRBJ2-5; 10 bases agree with TRBD2. The V gene's germline CDR1 is MGHRA and CDR2 YSYEKL. J lost 3 bases, V lost 0 bases, and 13 bases had no gene match. The CDR3 covers 19 residues. This chain's CDR3 is CASSQEVASGRRVKETQYF. The CDR3 nucleotides read TGCGCCAGCAGCCAAGAGGTAGCTAGCGGGAGAAGGGTAAAAGAGACCCAGTACTTC.

This rearrangement joins TRBV4-3 to TRBJ1-5, with D possibly matching TRBD1 (5 bases). The CDR3 length is 15 residues. V lost 1 base and J lost 2, with 9 bases in between. CDR1 LGHNA and CDR2 YSLEER come from the germline V gene. The CDR3 spells CASSQGQGGNQPQHF. The CDR3, as DNA: TGCGCCAGCAGCCAAGGCCAGGGCGGCAATCAGCCCCAGCATTTT.

The gene calls are TRBV15 and TRBJ2-1; 7 bases line up with TRBD1. This CDR3 is built from 15 residues. From germline, CDR1 is LNHNV and CDR2 YYDKDF (reference sequence). V was clipped by 0 bases and J by 12 bases; unmatched bases: 11. The DNA of the CDR3 is TGTGCCACCAGCAGAGATTCCGGACAGGTTTCGGCGCAGTTCTTC. It yields the protein CATSRDSGQVSAQFF.

This chain links TRBV4-1 with TRBJ2-1, with D perhaps TRBD2 (5 bases). With 4 bases removed from V and 5 bases from J, the gap between germline ends came to 18 bases. In germline, CDR1 is MGHRA, CDR2 YSYEKL. The CDR3 runs to 16 residues. The CDR3 here is CASSPRVLPPDNEQFF. The CDR3 region has the DNA TGCGCCAGCAGCCCGCGGGTACTACCCCCGGACAATGAGCAGTTCTTC.

This chain uses TRBV5-1 with TRBJ2-5; no firm D call. Germline-derived CDR1 and CDR2 are SGHRS and YFSETQ. Trimming took 1 base from V and 2 from J, leaving 12 bases between them. This CDR3 spans 15 amino acids. This chain's CDR3 is CASSLFLRFQETQYF. Written as DNA, the CDR3 is TGCGCCAGCAGCTTGTTTCTCCGGTTTCAAGAGACCCAGTACTTC.

This sequence joins TRBV5-4 and TRBJ2-3; 7 bases map to TRBD2. Germline V gene lookup returns CDR1 SGHNT and CDR2 YYREEE (reference sequence). The CDR3 spans 15 residues. After removal of 0 bases from V and 3 bases from J, the junction contained 4 bases not matched to a gene. The CDR3, as DNA: TGTGCCAGCAGCTTGGGTGGCGGGAGTACAGATACGCAGTATTTT. This translates into CASSLGGGSTDTQYF. Full variable domain (remainder filled in from reference TRBV5-4 and TRBJ2-3): ETGVTQSPTHLIKTRGQQVTLRCSSQSGHNTVSWYQQALGQGPQFIFQYYREEENGRGNFPPRFSGLQFPNYSSELNVNALELDDSALYLCASSLGGGSTDTQYFGPGTRLTVL.

V usage is TRBV21-1 and J usage is TRBJ2-1; the table names TRBD2, a call not compared with the DNA. TRBV21-1 counts as a pseudogene. This CDR3 spans 17 amino acids. CDR3 nucleotides: TGTGCCAGCAGCAAAGACTCATGGGGGACTAGCGGGAATGAGCAGTTCTTC. Amino acids: CASSKDSWGTSGNEQFF.

The CDR3 DNA reads TGCGCCAGCAGCCAAGACCGGTTAGGGACTTACAATGAGCAGTTCTTC. It specifies CASSQDRLGTYNEQFF. The J gene is TRBJ2-1, the V gene TRBV4-3; tentatively, D is TRBD2 (6 bases). CDR1 is LGHNA, CDR2 YSLEER, per germline. This CDR3 comprises 16 residues. V lost 0 bases to trimming and J lost 4 bases, with 13 bases between them.

This chain connects TRBV19 to TRBJ1-5; D might be TRBD1 (6 bases). Trimming shortened V by 7 bases and J by 0 bases, and 19 bases separated the two germline ends. Germline loops: CDR1 LNHDA, CDR2 SQIVND (reference sequence). The length of the CDR3 is 17 residues. The CDR3 region is CASNLGEGGYSNQPQHF. The CDR3 DNA reads TGTGCCAGTAACTTGGGGGAGGGGGGCTATAGCAATCAGCCCCAGCATTTT.